This TCR beta chain was captured by sequencing in a study of cytomegalovirus exposure and HLA in healthy donors. CDR1 and CDR2 (germline): MNHEY, SMNVEV (reference sequence). Trimming took 8 bases from V and 5 from J; bases not matched to a gene: 7. The CDR3 has 13 amino acids. Assay: immunoSEQ multiplex PCR; the TCRdb copy retains only in-frame clones and omits some. Here the sample spans 100,000 to 150,000 clones, 89% being singletons. The chain joins TRBV27 to TRBJ2-3, with 7 bases aligning to TRBD2. Sequenced input: PBMCs. The receptor comes from a woman in her late teens or twenties in good health and CMV-seronegative. CDR3 coding DNA: TGTGCCAGCGGCGGGGGTACACTAGATACGCAGTATTTT. It is translated as CASGGGTLDTQYF.